This TCR beta chain is from a study of blood T cell repertoires in COVID-19. Study summary: COVID-19 samples, acute and convalescent, were from the United States, Italy and Spain. PBMCs, B-cell-depleted T cells, or T cells provided the cDNA or gDNA that made up the material.

Germline V CDR1 and CDR2: SGHNT, YENEEA. J gave up 2 bases and V 5 bases, and 4 bases lay outside the gene matches. The CDR3 loop spans 15 amino acids. In the authors' methods: Researchers report that nucleated cell counts were estimated from reference gene primer amplification. The repertoire was sequenced with immunoSEQ multiplex PCR; TCRdb's copy has only in-frame clones and lacks some. The DNA was the basis for D and trimming; V, J and clone size are from that table. The table records around 32,000 clones, just over 85% of them present only once. The sample comprised peripheral blood. This sequence was found in a woman aged 80 or over with active or convalescent COVID-19. The V and J genes are TRBV11-3 and TRBJ2-3, with TRBD1 matching over 10 bases. The DNA for the CDR3 is TGTGCCAGCAGCCGCGACAGGGGGCTCACAGATACGCAGTATTTT. Translating it yields CASSRDRGLTDTQYF.